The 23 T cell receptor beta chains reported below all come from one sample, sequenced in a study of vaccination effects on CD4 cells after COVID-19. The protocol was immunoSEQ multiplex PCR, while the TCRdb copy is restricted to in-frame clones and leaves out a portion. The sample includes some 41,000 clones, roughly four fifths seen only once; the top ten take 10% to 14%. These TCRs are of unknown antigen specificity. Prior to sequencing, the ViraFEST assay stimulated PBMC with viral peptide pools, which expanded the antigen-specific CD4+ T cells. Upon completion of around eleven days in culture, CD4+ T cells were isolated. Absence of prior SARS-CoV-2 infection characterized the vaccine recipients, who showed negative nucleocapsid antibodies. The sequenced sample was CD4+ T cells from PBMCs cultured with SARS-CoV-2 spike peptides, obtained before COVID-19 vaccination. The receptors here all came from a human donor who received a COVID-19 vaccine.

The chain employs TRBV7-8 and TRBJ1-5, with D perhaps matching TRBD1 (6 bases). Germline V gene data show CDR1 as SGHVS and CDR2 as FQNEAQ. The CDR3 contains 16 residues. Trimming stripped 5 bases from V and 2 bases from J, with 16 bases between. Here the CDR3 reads CASSPLGGAGNQPQHF. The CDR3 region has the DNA TGTGCCAGCAGCCCGTTGGGGGGCGCCGGCAATCAGCCCCAGCATTTT.

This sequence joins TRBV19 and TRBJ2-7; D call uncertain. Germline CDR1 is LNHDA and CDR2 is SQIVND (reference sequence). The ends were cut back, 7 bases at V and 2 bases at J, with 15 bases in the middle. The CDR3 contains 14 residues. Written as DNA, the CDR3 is TGTGCCAGTACCCCTAGGTTAGAAGCCTACGAGCAGTACGTC. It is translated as CASTPRLEAYEQYV.

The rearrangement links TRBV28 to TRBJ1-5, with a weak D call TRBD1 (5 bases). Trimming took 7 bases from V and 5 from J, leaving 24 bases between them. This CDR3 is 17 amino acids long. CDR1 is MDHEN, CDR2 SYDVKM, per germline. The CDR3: CASTGGGAASYYQPQHF. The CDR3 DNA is TGTGCCAGCACCGGAGGAGGGGCCGCCTCCTATTATCAGCCCCAGCATTTT.

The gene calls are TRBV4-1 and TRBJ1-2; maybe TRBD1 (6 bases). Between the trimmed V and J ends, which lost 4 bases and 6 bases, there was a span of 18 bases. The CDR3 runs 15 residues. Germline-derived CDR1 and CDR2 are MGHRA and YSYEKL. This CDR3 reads CASSPPSGQINGYTF. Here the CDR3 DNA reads TGCGCCAGCAGCCCCCCATCAGGACAGATAAATGGCTACACCTTC.

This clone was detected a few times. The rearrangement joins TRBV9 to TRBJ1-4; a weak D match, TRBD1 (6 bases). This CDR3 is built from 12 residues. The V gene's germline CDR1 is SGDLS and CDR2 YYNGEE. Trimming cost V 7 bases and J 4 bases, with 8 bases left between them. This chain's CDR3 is CASGQSNEKLFF. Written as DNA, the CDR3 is TGTGCCAGCGGACAGAGTAATGAAAAACTGTTTTTT.

CDR3 bases: TGTGCCAGCAGTCCAGGGACTAGCGGGCTGTCCTACAATGAGCAGTTCTTC. It is translated as CASSPGTSGLSYNEQFF. This chain uses TRBV6-6 with TRBJ2-1; TRBD2 matches at 12 bases. Germline CDR1 and CDR2: MNHNY and SVGAGI (reference sequence). V dropped 5 bases and J dropped 1; count of bases not matched to a gene: 6. This CDR3 is built from 17 residues.

The CDR3 here is CASSLVGQSIPDTIYF. CDR3 coding DNA: TGTGCCAGCAGCTTAGTCGGTCAGTCTATTCCTGACACCATATATTTT. J is TRBJ1-3 and V is TRBV7-2; D unresolved. CDR3 length: 16 amino acids. CDR1 is SGHTA and CDR2 is FQGNSA in the germline V gene. Trimming cost V 1 base and J 8 bases, with 18 bases left between them.

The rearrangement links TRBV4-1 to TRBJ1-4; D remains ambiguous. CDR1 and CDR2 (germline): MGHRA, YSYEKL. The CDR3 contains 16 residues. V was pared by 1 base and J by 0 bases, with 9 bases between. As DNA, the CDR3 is TGCGCCAGCAGCCAAGTGACACAAACAACTAATGAAAAACTGTTTTTT. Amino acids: CASSQVTQTTNEKLFF.

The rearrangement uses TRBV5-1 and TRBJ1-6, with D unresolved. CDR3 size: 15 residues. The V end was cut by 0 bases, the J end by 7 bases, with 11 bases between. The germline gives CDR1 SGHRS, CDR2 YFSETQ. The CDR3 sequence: CASSLAGPVNSPLHF. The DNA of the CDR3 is TGCGCCAGCAGCTTGGCAGGTCCGGTCAATTCACCCCTCCACTTT.

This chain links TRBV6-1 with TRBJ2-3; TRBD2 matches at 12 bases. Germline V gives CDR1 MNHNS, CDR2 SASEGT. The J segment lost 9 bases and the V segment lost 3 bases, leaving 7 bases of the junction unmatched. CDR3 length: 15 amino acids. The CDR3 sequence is CASSEASGGARTQYF. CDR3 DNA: TGTGCCAGCAGTGAGGCTAGCGGGGGGGCCAGGACGCAGTATTTT.

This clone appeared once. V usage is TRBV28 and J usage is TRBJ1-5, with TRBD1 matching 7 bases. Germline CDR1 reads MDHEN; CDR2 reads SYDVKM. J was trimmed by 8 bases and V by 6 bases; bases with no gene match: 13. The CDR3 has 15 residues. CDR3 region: CASRNPQGNAKPQHF. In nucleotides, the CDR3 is TGTGCCAGCAGAAACCCACAGGGGAATGCGAAGCCCCAGCATTTT.

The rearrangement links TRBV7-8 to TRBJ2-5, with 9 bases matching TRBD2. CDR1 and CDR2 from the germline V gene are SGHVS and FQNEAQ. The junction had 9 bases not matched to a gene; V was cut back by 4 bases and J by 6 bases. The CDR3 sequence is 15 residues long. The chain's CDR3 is CASSWLAGTIKTQYF. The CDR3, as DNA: TGTGCCAGCAGCTGGCTAGCGGGGACGATTAAGACCCAGTACTTC.

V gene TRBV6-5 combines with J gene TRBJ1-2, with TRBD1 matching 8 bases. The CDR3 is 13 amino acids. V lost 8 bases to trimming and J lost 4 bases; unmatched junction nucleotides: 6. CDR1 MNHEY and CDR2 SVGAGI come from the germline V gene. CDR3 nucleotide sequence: TGTGCCAGCGGTAGTGACAGGGGCTATGGCTACACCTTC. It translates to CASGSDRGYGYTF.

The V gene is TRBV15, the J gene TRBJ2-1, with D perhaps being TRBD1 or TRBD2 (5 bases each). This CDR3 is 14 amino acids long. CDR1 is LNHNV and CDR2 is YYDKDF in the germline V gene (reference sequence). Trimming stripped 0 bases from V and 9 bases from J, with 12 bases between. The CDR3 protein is CATSREEGPSEQFF. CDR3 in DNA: TGTGCCACCAGCAGAGAAGAGGGGCCATCTGAGCAGTTCTTC.

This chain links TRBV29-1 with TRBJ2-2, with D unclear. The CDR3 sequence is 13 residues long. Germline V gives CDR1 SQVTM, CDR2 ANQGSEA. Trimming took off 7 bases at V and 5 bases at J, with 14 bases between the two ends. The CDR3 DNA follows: TGCAGCGCCCGGACCGACCTGACCGGGGAGCTGTTTTTT. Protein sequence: CSARTDLTGELFF.

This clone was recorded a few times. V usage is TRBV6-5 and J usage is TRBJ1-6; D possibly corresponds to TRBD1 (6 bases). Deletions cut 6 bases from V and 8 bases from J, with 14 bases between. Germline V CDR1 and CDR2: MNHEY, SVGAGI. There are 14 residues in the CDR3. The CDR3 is CASRRGDSDSPLHF. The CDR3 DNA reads TGTGCCAGCAGGAGGGGGGATAGCGATTCACCCCTCCACTTT.

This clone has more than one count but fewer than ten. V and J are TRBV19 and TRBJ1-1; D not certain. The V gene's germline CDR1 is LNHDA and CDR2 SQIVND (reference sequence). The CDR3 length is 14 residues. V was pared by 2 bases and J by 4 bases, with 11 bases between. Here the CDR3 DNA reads TGTGCCAGTAGTATAATATACCTGGGCACTGAAGCTTTCTTT. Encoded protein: CASSIIYLGTEAFF.

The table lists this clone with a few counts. The CDR3 protein is CSVESGYGEKLFF. The CDR3 DNA is TGCAGCGTTGAGTCGGGATATGGTGAAAAACTGTTTTTT. V usage is TRBV29-1 and J usage is TRBJ1-4; D is unclear. The CDR3 extends over 13 amino acids. From germline, CDR1 is SQVTM and CDR2 ANQGSEA. Trimming removed 3 bases from V and 7 bases from J, with 12 bases in between. The whole variable domain, remainder taken from reference TRBV29-1 and TRBJ1-4, is SAVISQKPSRDICQRGTSLTIQCQVDSQVTMMFWYRQQPGQSLTLIATANQGSEATYESGFVIDKFPISRPNLTFSTLTVSNMSPEDSSIYLCSVESGYGEKLFFGSGTQLSVL.

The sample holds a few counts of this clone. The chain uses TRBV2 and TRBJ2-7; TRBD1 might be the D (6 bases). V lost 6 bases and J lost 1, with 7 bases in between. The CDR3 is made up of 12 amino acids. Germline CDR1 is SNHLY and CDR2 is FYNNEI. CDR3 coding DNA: TGTGCCAGCAGGGACAGATCCTACGAGCAGTACGTC. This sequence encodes CASRDRSYEQYV.

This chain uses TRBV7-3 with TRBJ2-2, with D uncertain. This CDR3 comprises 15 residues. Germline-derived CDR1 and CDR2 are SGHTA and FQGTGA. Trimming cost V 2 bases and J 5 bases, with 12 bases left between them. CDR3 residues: CASSLGSASTGELFF. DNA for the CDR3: TGTGCCAGCAGCTTAGGGTCAGCCTCTACCGGGGAGCTGTTTTTT. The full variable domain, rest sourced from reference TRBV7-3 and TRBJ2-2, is GAGVSQTPSNKVTEKGKYVELRCDPISGHTALYWYRQSLGQGPEFLIYFQGTGAADDSGLPNDRFFAVRPEGSVSTLKIQRTERGDSAVYLCASSLGSASTGELFFGEGSRLTVL.

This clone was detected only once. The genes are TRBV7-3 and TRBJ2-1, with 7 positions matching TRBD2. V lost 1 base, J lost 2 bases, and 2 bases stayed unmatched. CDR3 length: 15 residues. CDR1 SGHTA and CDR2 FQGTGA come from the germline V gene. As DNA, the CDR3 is TGTGCCAGCAGCTTAAGGGGGGGAACCTACAATGAGCAGTTCTTC. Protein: CASSLRGGTYNEQFF.

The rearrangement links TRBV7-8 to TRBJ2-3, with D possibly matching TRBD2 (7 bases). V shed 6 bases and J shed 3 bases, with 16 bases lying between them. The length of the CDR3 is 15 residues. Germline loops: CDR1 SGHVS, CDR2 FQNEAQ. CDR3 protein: CASRTMAGATDTQYF. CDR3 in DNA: TGTGCCAGCAGGACAATGGCGGGGGCTACAGATACGCAGTATTTT.

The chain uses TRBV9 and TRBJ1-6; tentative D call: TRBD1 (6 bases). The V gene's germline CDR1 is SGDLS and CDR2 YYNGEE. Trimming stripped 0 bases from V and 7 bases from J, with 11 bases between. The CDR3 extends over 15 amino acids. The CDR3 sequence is CASSVGGGGNSPLHF. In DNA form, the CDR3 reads TGTGCCAGCAGCGTAGGAGGGGGGGGAAATTCACCCCTCCACTTT.